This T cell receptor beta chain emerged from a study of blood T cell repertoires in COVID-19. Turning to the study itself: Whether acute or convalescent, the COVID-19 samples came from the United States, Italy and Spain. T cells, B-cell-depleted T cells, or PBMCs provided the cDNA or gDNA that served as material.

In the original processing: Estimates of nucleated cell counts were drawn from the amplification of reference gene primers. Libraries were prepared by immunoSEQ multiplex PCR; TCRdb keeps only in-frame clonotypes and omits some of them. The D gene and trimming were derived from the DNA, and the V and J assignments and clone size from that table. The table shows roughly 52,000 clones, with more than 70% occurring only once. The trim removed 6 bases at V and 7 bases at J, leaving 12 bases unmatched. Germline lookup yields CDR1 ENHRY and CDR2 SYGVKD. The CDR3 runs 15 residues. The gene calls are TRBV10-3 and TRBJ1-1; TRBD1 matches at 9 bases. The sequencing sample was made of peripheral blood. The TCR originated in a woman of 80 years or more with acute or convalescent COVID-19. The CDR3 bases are TGTGCCATCAGCTCGAACACAGGGGGCGGAGGTGAAGCTTTCTTT. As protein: CAISSNTGGGGEAFF.